This T cell receptor (beta chain) appears in the sequencing data of a study of quantifying T cell responses using KT2 cells. Across the study: RNA was reverse transcribed with TCR alpha and beta constant-region primers. Study outcomes and limitations: At about one KT2 cell per 100,000 PBMC, KT2 sequences were still detected.

Known numbers of the T cell clone KT2 were added to PBMC. An oligo carrying a UMI was ligated to the cDNA 3' end. The first PCR ran 4 to 5 cycles with an equimolar RC1.1 and RC1.2 beta primer mix. TCRdb re-called the UMI-ligation and nested PCR reads with MiXCR, one entry per CDR3 protein. This table has 30,000 or so distinct CDR3 sequences, approximately 6.8% appearing once. CDR3 length equals 17 residues. J was trimmed by 3 bases and V by 3 bases; bases with no gene match: 6. Germline CDR1 and CDR2: SGHRS and YFSETQ. Of note for this clonotype: Its antigen is undetermined.

The chain joins TRBV5-1 to TRBJ2-1, with 13 bases that match TRBD2. This sequence was found in a human donor. The sample comprised PBMCs spiked with cells of the T cell clone KT2. CDR3 nucleotide sequence: TGCGCCAGCAGCTGGACTAGCGGGAGCCCGGGCTACAATGAGCAGTTCTTC. It specifies CASSWTSGSPGYNEQFF.